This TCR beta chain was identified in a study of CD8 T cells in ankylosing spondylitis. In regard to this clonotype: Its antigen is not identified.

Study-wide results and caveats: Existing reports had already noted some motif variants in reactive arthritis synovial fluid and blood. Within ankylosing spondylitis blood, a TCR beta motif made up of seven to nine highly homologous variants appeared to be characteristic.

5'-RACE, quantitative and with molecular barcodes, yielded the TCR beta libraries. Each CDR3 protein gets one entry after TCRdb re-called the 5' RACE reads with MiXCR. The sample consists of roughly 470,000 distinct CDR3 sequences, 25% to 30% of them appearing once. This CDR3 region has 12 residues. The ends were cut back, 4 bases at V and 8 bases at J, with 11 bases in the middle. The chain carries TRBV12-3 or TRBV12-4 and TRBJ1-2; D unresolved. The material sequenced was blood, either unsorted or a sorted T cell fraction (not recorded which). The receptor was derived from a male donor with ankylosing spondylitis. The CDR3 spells CASSSRSGGYTF. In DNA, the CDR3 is TGTGCCAGCAGTTCCAGGAGCGGCGGCTACACCTTC.